A selection of T cell receptor beta chains follows, all from one sample in a study of blood T cell repertoires in COVID-19. Generated by immunoSEQ multiplex PCR, the TCRdb table keeps only in-frame clones and is missing some. This sample has around 60,000 clones, with about 88% found just once. Sequences were obtained from peripheral blood. The origin of the receptors is an older woman with active COVID-19. Each CDR3 is given with its conserved first and last residue. D genes are given only for firm matches. Where a row states a size, it is once, few, many or the class of an expanded clone; other rows omit it.

j_call: TRBJ1-1; v_call: TRBV7-3; clone_size: NA; d_call: NA; cdr3_aa: CASSKAMNTEAFF; cdr3_nt: TGTGCCAGCAGCAAAGCCATGAACACTGAAGCTTTCTTT
j_call: TRBJ1-4; v_call: TRBV18; clone_size: NA; d_call: TRBD1; cdr3_aa: CASSMTGIGEKLFF; cdr3_nt: TGTGCCAGCTCAATGACAGGGATCGGAGAAAAACTGTTTTTT
j_call: TRBJ2-2; v_call: TRBV19; clone_size: NA; d_call: TRBD2; cdr3_aa: CASSISGRLTGELFF; cdr3_nt: TGTGCCAGTAGTATTAGCGGGCGGCTCACCGGGGAGCTGTTTTTT
j_call: TRBJ1-4; v_call: TRBV30; clone_size: NA; d_call: NA; cdr3_aa: CAWSVRLDSKLEKLFF; cdr3_nt: TGTGCCTGGAGTGTACGACTGGACAGCAAGCTGGAAAAACTGTTTTTT
j_call: TRBJ2-6; v_call: TRBV27; clone_size: NA; d_call: NA; cdr3_aa: CASSLFTGANVLTF; cdr3_nt: TGTGCCAGCAGTTTATTTACTGGGGCCAACGTCCTGACTTTC
j_call: TRBJ2-7; v_call: TRBV4-2; clone_size: NA; d_call: TRBD2; cdr3_aa: CASSTSPYDPSGRSYEQYF; cdr3_nt: TGTGCCAGCAGCACAAGCCCCTACGACCCTAGCGGGAGATCCTACGAGCAGTACTTC
j_call: TRBJ2-7; v_call: TRBV9; clone_size: NA; d_call: TRBD1; cdr3_aa: CASSPQQGTGSIEQYF; cdr3_nt: TGTGCCAGCAGCCCACAACAGGGGACCGGATCTATAGAGCAGTACTTC
j_call: TRBJ1-6; v_call: TRBV7-9; clone_size: few; d_call: NA; cdr3_aa: CASSLESRNSPLHF; cdr3_nt: TGTGCCAGCAGCTTAGAGTCCAGAAATTCACCCCTCCACTTT
j_call: TRBJ1-2; v_call: TRBV19; clone_size: NA; d_call: NA; cdr3_aa: CASSTGVGGYTF; cdr3_nt: TGTGCCAGTAGTACGGGGGTCGGCGGCTACACCTTC
j_call: TRBJ2-1; v_call: TRBV11-2; clone_size: NA; d_call: NA; cdr3_aa: CASSSDRNEQFF; cdr3_nt: TGTGCCAGCAGCTCCGACAGGAATGAGCAGTTCTTC
j_call: TRBJ1-2; v_call: TRBV6-5; clone_size: NA; d_call: NA; cdr3_aa: CASTSLGHYGYTF; cdr3_nt: TGTGCCAGCACCTCCCTGGGCCACTATGGCTACACCTTC
j_call: TRBJ2-2; v_call: TRBV5-6; clone_size: NA; d_call: TRBD2; cdr3_aa: CASSLTSGYTGELFF; cdr3_nt: TGTGCCAGCAGCTTGACTAGCGGATACACCGGGGAGCTGTTTTTT
j_call: TRBJ1-4; v_call: TRBV5-4; clone_size: NA; d_call: NA; cdr3_aa: CASSQLPREKLFF; cdr3_nt: TGTGCCAGCAGCCAACTCCCTAGGGAAAAACTGTTTTTT
j_call: TRBJ1-6; v_call: TRBV2; clone_size: NA; d_call: NA; cdr3_aa: CASSTGPESPLHF; cdr3_nt: TGTGCCAGCAGCACAGGGCCTGAGTCACCCCTCCACTTT
j_call: TRBJ2-7; v_call: TRBV12-3/TRBV12-4; clone_size: once; d_call: TRBD1; cdr3_aa: CASSAQGQGTF; cdr3_nt: TGTGCCAGCAGCGCCCAGGGACAGGGAACCTTC